This T cell receptor beta chain comes out of a study of blood T cell repertoires in COVID-19. Looking at the study overall: Material from acute and convalescent COVID-19 was sourced from the United States, Italy and Spain.

The count of this clone is one. Original processing notes: Reference gene primer amplification yielded estimated nucleated cell counts. Here immunoSEQ multiplex PCR was the method, and the copy in TCRdb shows in-frame clones only, minus some. For V, J and clone size, that table is used; D and trimming come from the DNA. Of 70,000 to 95,000 clones listed, about 89% are singletons. Trimming took 6 bases from V and 9 from J; bases not matched to a gene: 9. CDR1 MNHEY and CDR2 SVGAGI come from the germline V gene. The CDR3 totals 13 residues. The TCR originated in a man aged 45-65 years with COVID-19, enrolled during active disease. What was sequenced was peripheral blood. The gene calls are TRBV6-5 and TRBJ1-2, with 8 bases lining up with TRBD1. CDR3 residues: CASSPNRDRSYTF. The CDR3, as DNA: TGTGCCAGCAGCCCAAACCGGGACAGGAGCTACACCTTC.